The TCR beta chain described here comes from a study of radiotherapy plus CTLA-4 blockade in lung cancer. About the research overall: Disease control was achieved by just over 30% of patients, and objective responses by around 17%. Study-level points and caveats: TCR clones originating in tumors grew in number in blood after radiotherapy plus ipilimumab.

Of note for this clone: Its cognate antigen is unknown.

Libraries were prepared by immunoSEQ multiplex PCR; TCRdb keeps only in-frame clonotypes and omits some of them. The sample contains about 53,000 clones, 84% of which appear only once. This material consisted of peripheral blood, taken from a patient treated with radiotherapy plus ipilimumab. The receptor was derived from a human donor with non-small cell lung cancer whose response to radiotherapy plus ipilimumab could not be evaluated.

The chain's CDR3 is CASSDEGRADTQYF. The CDR3 DNA sequence: TGTGCCAGCAGTGATGAAGGGCGGGCAGATACGCAGTATTTT. V usage is TRBV6-1 and J usage is TRBJ2-3; possibly TRBD2 for D (5 bases). Trimming pared 3 bases from V and 4 bases from J, leaving 11 bases between. The CDR3 is 14 amino acids. Germline-derived CDR1 and CDR2 are MNHNS and SASEGT.